This T cell receptor (beta chain) is drawn from a study of shared clonotypes between healthy human individuals. Method: immunoSEQ multiplex PCR; TCRdb's copy keeps in-frame clones and lacks some. The table shows around 500,000 clones, with approximately 82% occurring only once. This CDR3 spans 12 amino acids. CDR1 is SNHLY, CDR2 FYNNEI, per germline. Trimming removed 5 bases from V and 5 bases from J; junction bases left unmatched: 1. This sequence originates from a woman in her forties in good health. Some clones in this sample may be carry-over from other donors' samples. The sample taken for sequencing was PBMCs. This chain connects TRBV2 to TRBJ2-5; TRBD2 matches at 8 bases. As DNA, the CDR3 is TGTGCCAGCAGTCGACTAGCGGAGACCCAGTACTTC. This gives the protein CASSRLAETQYF. Using reference TRBV2 and TRBJ2-5 for the parts outside the CDR3, the full variable domain is EPEVTQTPSHQVTQMGQEVILRCVPISNHLYFYWYRQILGQKVEFLVSFYNNEISEKSEIFDDQFSVERPDGSNFTLKIRSTKLEDSAMYFCASSRLAETQYFGPGTRLLVL.